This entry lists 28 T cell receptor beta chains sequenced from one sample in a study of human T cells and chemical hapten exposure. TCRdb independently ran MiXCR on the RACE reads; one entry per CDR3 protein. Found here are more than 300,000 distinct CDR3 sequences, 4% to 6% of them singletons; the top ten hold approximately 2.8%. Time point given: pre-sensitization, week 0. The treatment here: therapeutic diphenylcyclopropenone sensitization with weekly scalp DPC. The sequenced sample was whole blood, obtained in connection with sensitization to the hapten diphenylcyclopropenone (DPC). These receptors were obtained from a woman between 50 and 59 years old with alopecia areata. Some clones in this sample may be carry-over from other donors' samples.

CDR3 loop: CASSRYRDSSYNEQFF. In DNA, the CDR3 is TGTGCCAGCAGCCGGTACCGGGACAGCTCCTACAATGAGCAGTTCTTC. The V gene is TRBV7-8, the J gene TRBJ2-1; TRBD1 agrees at 7 bases. CDR1 is SGHVS and CDR2 is FQNEAQ in the germline V gene. Trimming at V came to 5 bases and at J to 0 bases, leaving 7 bases not matched to a gene. The CDR3 spans 16 residues.

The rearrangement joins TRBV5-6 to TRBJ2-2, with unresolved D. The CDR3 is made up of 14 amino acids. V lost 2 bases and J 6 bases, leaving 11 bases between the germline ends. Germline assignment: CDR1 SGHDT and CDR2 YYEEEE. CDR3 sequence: CASSLTVTPGELFF. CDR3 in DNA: TGTGCCAGCAGCTTAACCGTCACGCCCGGGGAGCTGTTTTTT.

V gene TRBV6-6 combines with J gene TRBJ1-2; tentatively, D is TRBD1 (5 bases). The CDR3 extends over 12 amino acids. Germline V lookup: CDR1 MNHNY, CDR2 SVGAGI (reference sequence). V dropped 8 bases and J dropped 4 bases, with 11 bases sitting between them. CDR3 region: CASLQAPYGYTF. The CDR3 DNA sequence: TGTGCCAGCTTACAGGCCCCCTATGGCTACACCTTC.

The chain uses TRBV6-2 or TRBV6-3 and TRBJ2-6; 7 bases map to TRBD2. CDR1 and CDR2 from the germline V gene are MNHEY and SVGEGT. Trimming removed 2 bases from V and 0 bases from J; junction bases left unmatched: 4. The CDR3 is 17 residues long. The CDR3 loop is CASSYGGGSSGANVLTF. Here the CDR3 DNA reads TGTGCCAGCAGTTACGGCGGGGGTAGCTCTGGGGCCAACGTCCTGACTTTC.

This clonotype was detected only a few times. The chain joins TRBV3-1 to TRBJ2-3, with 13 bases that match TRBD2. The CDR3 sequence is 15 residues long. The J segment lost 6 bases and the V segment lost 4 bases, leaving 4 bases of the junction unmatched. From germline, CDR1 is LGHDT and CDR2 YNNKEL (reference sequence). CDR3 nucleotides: TGTGCCAGCAGCCCGACTAGCGGGGGGTTCGATACGCAGTATTTT. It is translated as CASSPTSGGFDTQYF.

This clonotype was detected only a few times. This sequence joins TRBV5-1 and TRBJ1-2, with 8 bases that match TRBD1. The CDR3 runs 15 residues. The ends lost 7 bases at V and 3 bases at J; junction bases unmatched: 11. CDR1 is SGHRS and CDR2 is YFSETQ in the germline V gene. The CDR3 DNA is TGCGCCAGCTATCCGGAGACAGGGGCCCACTATGGCTACACCTTC. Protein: CASYPETGAHYGYTF.

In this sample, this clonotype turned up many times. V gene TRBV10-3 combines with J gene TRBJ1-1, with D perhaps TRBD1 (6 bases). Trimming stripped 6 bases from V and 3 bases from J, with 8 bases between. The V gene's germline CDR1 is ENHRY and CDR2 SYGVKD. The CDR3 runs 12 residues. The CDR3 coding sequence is TGTGCCATCAGACAGGGAGACACTGAAGCTTTCTTT. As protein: CAIRQGDTEAFF.

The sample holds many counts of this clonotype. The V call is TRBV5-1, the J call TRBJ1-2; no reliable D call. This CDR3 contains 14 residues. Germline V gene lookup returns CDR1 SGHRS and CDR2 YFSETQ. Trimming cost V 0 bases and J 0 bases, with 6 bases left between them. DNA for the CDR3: TGCGCCAGCAGCTTGGGGACCTCTAACTATGGCTACACCTTC. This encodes CASSLGTSNYGYTF.

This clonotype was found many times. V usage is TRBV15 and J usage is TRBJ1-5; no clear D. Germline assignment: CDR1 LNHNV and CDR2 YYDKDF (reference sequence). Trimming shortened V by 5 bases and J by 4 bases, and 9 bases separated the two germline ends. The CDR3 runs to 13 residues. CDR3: CATSLDSNQPQHF. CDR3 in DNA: TGTGCCACCAGCTTGGACTCTAATCAGCCCCAGCATTTT.

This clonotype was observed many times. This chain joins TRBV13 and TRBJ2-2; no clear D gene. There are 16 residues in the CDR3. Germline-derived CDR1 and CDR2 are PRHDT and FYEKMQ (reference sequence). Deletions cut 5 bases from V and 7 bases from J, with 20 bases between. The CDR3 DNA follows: TGTGCCAGCAGCCCCTACGTCGGACCCACTGGCGGGGAGCTGTTTTTT. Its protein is CASSPYVGPTGGELFF.

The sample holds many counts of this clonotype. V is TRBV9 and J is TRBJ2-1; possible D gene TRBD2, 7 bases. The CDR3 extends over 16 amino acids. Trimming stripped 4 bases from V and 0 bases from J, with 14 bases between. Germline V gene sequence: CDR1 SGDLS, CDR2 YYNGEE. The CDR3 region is CASSTRGGGSYNEQFF. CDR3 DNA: TGTGCCAGCAGCACCCGGGGAGGGGGCTCCTACAATGAGCAGTTCTTC.

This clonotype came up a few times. CDR3 DNA sequence: TGTGCCAGCAGCCCCCCGACAGGGGGCCTTGGAAAACTGTTTTTT. Translation gives CASSPPTGGLGKLFF. J is TRBJ1-4 and V is TRBV7-9, with TRBD1 matching over 10 bases. CDR1 is SEHNR, CDR2 FQNEAQ, per germline (reference sequence). V was clipped by 5 bases and J by 10 bases; unmatched bases: 10. The CDR3 is 15 amino acids. The full variable domain, completed using reference TRBV7-9 and TRBJ1-4, is DTGVSQNPRHKITKRGQNVTFRCDPISEHNRLYWYRQTLGQGPEFLTYFQNEAQLEKSRLLSDRFSAERPKGSFSTLEIQRTEQGDSAMYLCASSPPTGGLGKLFFGSGTQLSVL.

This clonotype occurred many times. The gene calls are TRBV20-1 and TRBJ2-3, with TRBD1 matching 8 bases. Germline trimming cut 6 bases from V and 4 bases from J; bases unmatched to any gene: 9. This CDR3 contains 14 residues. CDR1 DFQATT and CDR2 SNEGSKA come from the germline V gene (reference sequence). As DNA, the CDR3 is TGCAGTGCCCGTCAGGGGGCTAGGGCAGATACGCAGTATTTT. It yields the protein CSARQGARADTQYF.

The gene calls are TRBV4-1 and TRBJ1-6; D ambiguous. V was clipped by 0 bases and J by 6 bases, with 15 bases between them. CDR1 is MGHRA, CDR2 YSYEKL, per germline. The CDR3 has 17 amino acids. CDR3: CASSQDPPTPANSPLHF. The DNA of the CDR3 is TGCGCCAGCAGCCAAGATCCTCCTACCCCGGCTAATTCACCCCTCCACTTT.

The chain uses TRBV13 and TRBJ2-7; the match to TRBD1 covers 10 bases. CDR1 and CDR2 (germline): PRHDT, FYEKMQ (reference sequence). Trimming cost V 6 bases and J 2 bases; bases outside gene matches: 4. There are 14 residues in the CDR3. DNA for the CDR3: TGTGCCAGCAGACCGGGACAGGGGCCCTACGAGCAGTACTTC. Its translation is CASRPGQGPYEQYF.

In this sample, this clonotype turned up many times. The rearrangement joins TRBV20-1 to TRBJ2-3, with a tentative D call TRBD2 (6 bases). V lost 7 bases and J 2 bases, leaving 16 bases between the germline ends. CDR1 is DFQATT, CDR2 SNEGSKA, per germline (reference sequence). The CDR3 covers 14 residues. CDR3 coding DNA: TGCAGTGGCGGAGATCCGGGGGACACAGATACGCAGTATTTT. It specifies CSGGDPGDTDTQYF.

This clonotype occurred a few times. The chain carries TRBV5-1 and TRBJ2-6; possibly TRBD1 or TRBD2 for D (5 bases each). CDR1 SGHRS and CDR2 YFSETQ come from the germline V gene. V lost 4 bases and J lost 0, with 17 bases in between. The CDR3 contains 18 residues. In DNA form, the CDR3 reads TGCGCCAGCAGCAATTCCCCGGGACCGATCTCTGGGGCCAACGTCCTGACTTTC. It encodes CASSNSPGPISGANVLTF.

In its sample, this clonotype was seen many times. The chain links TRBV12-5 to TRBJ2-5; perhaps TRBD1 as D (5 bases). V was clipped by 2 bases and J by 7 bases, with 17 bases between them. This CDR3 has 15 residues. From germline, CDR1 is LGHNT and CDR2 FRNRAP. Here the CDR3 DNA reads TGTGCTAGTGGTTTGACCCTACAGGCGGTAGGGACCCAGTACTTC. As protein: CASGLTLQAVGTQYF.

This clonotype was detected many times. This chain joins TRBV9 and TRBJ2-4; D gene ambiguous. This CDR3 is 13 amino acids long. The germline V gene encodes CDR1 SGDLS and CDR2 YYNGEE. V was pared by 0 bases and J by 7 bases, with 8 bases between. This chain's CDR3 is CASSVGNGNIQYF. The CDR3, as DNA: TGTGCCAGCAGCGTAGGCAATGGCAACATTCAGTACTTC.

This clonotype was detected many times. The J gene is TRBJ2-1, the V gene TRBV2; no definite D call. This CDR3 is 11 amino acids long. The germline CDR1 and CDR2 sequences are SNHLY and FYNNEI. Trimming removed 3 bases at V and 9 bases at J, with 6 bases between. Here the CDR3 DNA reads TGTGCCAGCAGTGAGTGGAGTGAGCAGTTCTTC. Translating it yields CASSEWSEQFF.

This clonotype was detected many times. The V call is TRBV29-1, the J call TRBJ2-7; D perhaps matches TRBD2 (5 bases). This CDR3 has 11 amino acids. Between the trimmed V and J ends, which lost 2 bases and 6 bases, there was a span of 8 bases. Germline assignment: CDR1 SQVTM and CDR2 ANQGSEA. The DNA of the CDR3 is TGCAGCGTTGAAACGGGGAGCGAGCAGTACTTC. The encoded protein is CSVETGSEQYF.

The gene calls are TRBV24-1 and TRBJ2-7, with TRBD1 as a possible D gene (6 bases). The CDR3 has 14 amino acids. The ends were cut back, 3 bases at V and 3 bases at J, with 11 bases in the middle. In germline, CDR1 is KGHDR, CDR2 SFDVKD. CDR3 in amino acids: CATSDTTGGYEQYF. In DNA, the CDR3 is TGTGCCACCAGTGATACGACAGGAGGCTACGAGCAGTACTTC.

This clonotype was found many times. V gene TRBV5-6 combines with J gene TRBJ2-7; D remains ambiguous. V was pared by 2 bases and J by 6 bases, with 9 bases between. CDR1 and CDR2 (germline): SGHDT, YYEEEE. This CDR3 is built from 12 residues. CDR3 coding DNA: TGTGCCAGCAGCTTAAGGGTTCGCGAGCAGTACTTC. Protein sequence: CASSLRVREQYF.

The CDR3 nucleotides read TGCAGCGGTTGGAGGGGACTGTGGGATGGCTACACCTTC. Its translation: CSGWRGLWDGYTF. V is TRBV29-1 and J is TRBJ1-2; perhaps TRBD1 as D (5 bases). The CDR3 totals 13 residues. Germline lookup yields CDR1 SQVTM and CDR2 ANQGSEA. V was clipped by 7 bases and J by 6 bases, with 18 bases between them.

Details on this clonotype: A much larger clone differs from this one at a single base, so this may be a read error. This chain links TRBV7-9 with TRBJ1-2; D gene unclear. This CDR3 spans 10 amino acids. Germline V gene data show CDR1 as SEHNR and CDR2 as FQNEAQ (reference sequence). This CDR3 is CVRFLHGYTF. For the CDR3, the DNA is TGTGTCAGATTTTTACATGGCTACACCTTC. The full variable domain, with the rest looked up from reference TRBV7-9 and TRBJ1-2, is DTGVSQNPRHKITKRGQNVTFRCDPISEHNRLYWYRQTLGQGPEFLTYFQNEAQLEKSRLLSDRFSAERPKGSFSTLEIQRTEQGDSAMYLCVRFLHGYTFGSGTRLTVV.

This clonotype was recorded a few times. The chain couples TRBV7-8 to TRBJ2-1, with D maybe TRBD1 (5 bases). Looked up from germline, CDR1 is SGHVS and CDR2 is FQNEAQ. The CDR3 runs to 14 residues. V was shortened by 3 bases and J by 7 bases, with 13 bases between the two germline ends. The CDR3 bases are TGTGCCAGCAGCTTCGCGACAGTAGGGAATGAGCAGTTCTTC. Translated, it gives CASSFATVGNEQFF.

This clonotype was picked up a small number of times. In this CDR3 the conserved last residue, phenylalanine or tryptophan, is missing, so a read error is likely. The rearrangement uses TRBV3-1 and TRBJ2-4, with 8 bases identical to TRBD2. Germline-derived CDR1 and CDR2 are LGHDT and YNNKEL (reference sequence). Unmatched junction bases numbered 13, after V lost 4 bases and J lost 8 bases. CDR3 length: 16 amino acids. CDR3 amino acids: CASSPGAGAMGDIQYS. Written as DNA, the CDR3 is TGTGCCAGCAGCCCAGGAGCGGGGGCTATGGGGGACATTCAGTACTCC.

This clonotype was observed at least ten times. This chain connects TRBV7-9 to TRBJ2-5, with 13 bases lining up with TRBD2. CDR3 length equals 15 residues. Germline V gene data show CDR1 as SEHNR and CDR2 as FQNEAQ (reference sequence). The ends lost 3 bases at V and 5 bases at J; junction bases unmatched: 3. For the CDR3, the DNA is TGTGCCAGCAGCTTGACTAGCGGGAGGTCGGAGACCCAGTACTTC. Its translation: CASSLTSGRSETQYF.